Listed here is a single TCR beta chain. What it binds is not known. Germline V gene lookup returns CDR1 MNHEY and CDR2 SMNVEV (reference sequence). The CDR3 sequence is 15 residues long. The V gene lost 2 bases and the J gene lost 3 bases, with 11 bases spanning the gap. The data were taken from a study of cytomegalovirus exposure and HLA in healthy donors. At the level of the study: The approximately 110 validation repertoires and the roughly 690 first-cohort repertoires shared a platform, a later analysis reported. Findings and caveats of the study: A subsequent analysis found that TCR clusters from the first cohort also tended to co-occur in the 90 to 150 validation repertoires, with roughly 95% of cluster scores above 0. Overall, roughly 150 TCR beta chains were annotated as cytomegalovirus-associated.

Data came from immunoSEQ multiplex PCR; TCRdb stores just in-frame clones and leaves some out. This sample has 60,000 to 90,000 clones, with approximately 80% found just once. The receptor comes from a man aged 25-45 years in good health and CMV-seronegative. V and J are TRBV27 and TRBJ1-5, with a weak D call TRBD1 (6 bases). Sequenced material: PBMCs. The CDR3 sequence is CASSLGTNNNQPQHF. The DNA for the CDR3 is TGTGCCAGCAGTTTAGGGACAAACAACAATCAGCCCCAGCATTTT.